One and the same sample provided the 15 T cell receptor beta chains below, sequenced in a study of blood T cells in healthy people across ages. For the second PCR, which ran for 7 to 11 cycles, a sample-barcoded 5' primer and a J-beta primer mix were used. TCRdb recomputed calls from the 5' RACE reads with MiXCR, one row per CDR3 protein. The profile shows roughly 1.6 million distinct CDR3 sequences, almost 35% of them singletons. The specimen sequenced was blood. The receptors shown here come from a woman under 40 in good health.

This chain joins TRBV20-1 and TRBJ2-5; 9 nucleotides align to TRBD2. CDR3 size: 12 residues. CDR1 is DFQATT and CDR2 is SNEGSKA in the germline V gene (reference sequence). Losses at the gene ends were 7 bases for V and 5 bases for J; bases not matched to a gene: 5. This CDR3 is CSVDSGSETQYF. The CDR3 bases are TGCAGTGTCGATAGCGGGAGTGAGACCCAGTACTTC.

This clonotype was observed at least ten times. The V gene is TRBV29-1, the J gene TRBJ1-2; 8 bases are a match to TRBD1. Germline V gives CDR1 SQVTM, CDR2 ANQGSEA. The J segment lost 8 bases and the V segment lost 6 bases, leaving 5 bases of the junction unmatched. The CDR3 contains 11 residues. CDR3 DNA: TGCAGCGTGCCCGACAGGGGCGGCTACACCTTC. This encodes CSVPDRGGYTF.

This clonotype was counted at least ten times. The rearrangement links TRBV3-1 to TRBJ2-7; 7 nucleotides align to TRBD2. V gave up 4 bases and J gave up 2 bases; unmatched junction bases: 5. The CDR3 runs 14 residues. Germline CDR1 reads LGHDT; CDR2 reads YNNKEL (reference sequence). The CDR3 DNA follows: TGTGCCAGCAGCCCCCAGCGGGGAGCCTACGAGCAGTACTTC. Translation: CASSPQRGAYEQYF.

The chain combines TRBV11-2 with TRBJ1-2; no reliable D call. Between the trimmed V and J ends, which lost 4 bases and 0 bases, there was a span of 12 bases. Germline lookup yields CDR1 SGHAT and CDR2 FQNNGV. The CDR3 covers 15 residues. The DNA for the CDR3 is TGTGCCAGCAGCTCTCGGGGTGCGTCTAACTATGGCTACACCTTC. Encoded protein: CASSSRGASNYGYTF.

Remarks on this clonotype: A read error may explain this, as a much larger clone is one base away. The chain is built from TRBV4-1 and TRBJ2-7; D is unresolved. Germline assignment: CDR1 MGHRA and CDR2 YSYEKL. This CDR3 region has 15 residues. The DNA for the CDR3 is TGCACCAGCAGCCAAGCTTCCGGCGGATCCTACGAGCAGTACTTC. Translating gives CTSSQASGGSYEQYF.

For this clonotype: A junction boundary mismatches the germline segment, possibly from a read error. The chain combines TRBV6-1 with TRBJ2-1; weak D call: TRBD1 (5 bases). The germline V gene has CDR1 MNHNS and CDR2 SASEGT. The length of the CDR3 is 14 residues. DNA of the CDR3: TGCGCCAGCAGGGCCGATAGCTCCTACAATGAGCAGTTCTTC. This sequence encodes CASRADSSYNEQFF.

This clonotype has a handful of counts. Here the CDR3 DNA reads TGTGCCAGCAGTTTAGCGGGAGGGCCTCTAGGGAATGAGCAGTTCTTC. Protein product: CASSLAGGPLGNEQFF. V is TRBV27 and J is TRBJ2-1; 9 bases line up with TRBD2. Trimming cost V 2 bases and J 7 bases; bases outside gene matches: 9. There are 16 residues in the CDR3. Germline V gene sequence: CDR1 MNHEY, CDR2 SMNVEV (reference sequence).

The J gene is TRBJ2-3, the V gene TRBV20-1; the D is unclear. CDR1 and CDR2 from the germline V gene are DFQATT and SNEGSKA (reference sequence). Trimming removed 5 bases at V and 3 bases at J, with 21 bases between. The CDR3 runs 16 residues. This CDR3 reads CSASHQWVFRTDTQYF. CDR3 in DNA: TGCAGTGCTTCTCATCAGTGGGTCTTTAGAACAGATACGCAGTATTTT.

This clonotype was counted between two and nine times. This chain links TRBV10-1 with TRBJ2-1; maybe TRBD2 (5 bases). V was shortened by 8 bases and J by 8 bases, with 16 bases between the two germline ends. The CDR3 runs 13 residues. Germline V lookup: CDR1 WNHNN, CDR2 SYGVQD (reference sequence). The CDR3 region is CASPHTPRDEQFF. The CDR3 nucleotides are TGCGCCAGCCCTCATACCCCGCGGGATGAGCAGTTCTTC.

The V and J genes are TRBV7-6 and TRBJ1-3; D unresolved. V was shortened by 5 bases and J by 0 bases, with 20 bases between the two germline ends. The CDR3 length is 18 residues. Germline V lookup: CDR1 SGHVS, CDR2 FNYEAQ. CDR3 sequence: CASSRLPRTENSGNTIYF. Written as DNA, the CDR3 is TGTGCCAGCAGCCGCTTACCCCGGACGGAGAACTCTGGAAACACCATATATTTT.

This clonotype was counted between two and nine times. DNA of the CDR3: TGCGCCAGCAGCGTGGGGGACAGCCACAATGAGCAGTTCTTC. This codes for CASSVGDSHNEQFF. The chain uses TRBV5-1 and TRBJ2-1; 7 nucleotides match TRBD1. The germline V gene has CDR1 SGHRS and CDR2 YFSETQ. CDR3 length: 14 residues. With 4 bases clipped from V and 5 bases from J, the junction kept 6 bases outside the gene matches. The whole variable domain, filled in from reference TRBV5-1 and TRBJ2-1, reads KAGVTQTPRYLIKTRGQQVTLSCSPISGHRSVSWYQQTPGQGLQFLFEYFSETQRNKGNFPGRFSGRQFSNSRSEMNVSTLELGDSALYLCASSVGDSHNEQFFGPGTRLTVL.

This clonotype was detected only a few times. This chain uses TRBV5-6 with TRBJ2-7, with 9 bases lining up with TRBD2. Germline CDR1 SGHDT, CDR2 YYEEEE. The CDR3 runs 15 residues. V shed 6 bases, J shed 3 bases, and the junction held 10 bases outside the gene matches. The DNA for the CDR3 is TGTGCCAGCAACTTAGCGGGGGCGCGTTTCTACGAGCAGTACTTC. Its translation is CASNLAGARFYEQYF.

This clonotype was counted only a few times. An end of the junction differs from the germline gene, which may be a read error. The chain recombines TRBV28 with TRBJ2-1; unclear D gene. Germline V gene sequence: CDR1 MDHEN, CDR2 SYDVKM. The CDR3 has 13 amino acids. The CDR3 here is CASSLPRYNGQFF. The CDR3 DNA reads TGTGCCAGCAGCCTGCCTCGCTACAATGGGCAGTTCTTC. Based on the CDR3 plus reference TRBV28 and TRBJ2-1, the full variable domain is DVKVTQSSRYLVKRTGEKVFLECVQDMDHENMFWYRQDPGLGLRLIYFSYDVKMKEKGDIPEGYSVSREKKERFSLILESASTNQTSMYLCASSLPRYNGQFFGPGTRLTVL.

V and J are TRBV6-2 or TRBV6-3 and TRBJ2-1; TRBD2 aligns across 13 bases. J gave up 4 bases and V 0 bases, and 9 bases lay outside the gene matches. The length of the CDR3 is 19 residues. The germline V gene has CDR1 MNHEY and CDR2 SVGEGT. CDR3 region: CASSYSLAGGPMAYNEQFF. For the CDR3, the DNA is TGTGCCAGCAGTTACTCACTAGCGGGGGGGCCCATGGCATACAATGAGCAGTTCTTC.

This clonotype was picked up one time. V usage is TRBV27 and J usage is TRBJ1-5, with D possibly being TRBD1 (5 bases). Germline CDR1 is MNHEY and CDR2 is SMNVEV (reference sequence). The germline V and J ends were trimmed by 5 bases and 6 bases, with 17 bases remaining between them. This CDR3 region has 15 residues. The DNA for the CDR3 is TGTGCCAGCAGTCCCTCACAGGTTGGGGCTCAGCCCCAGCATTTT. Encoded protein: CASSPSQVGAQPQHF.